Sequencing of this T cell receptor (beta chain) was carried out in a study of T cells in Graves' hyperthyroidism and ophthalmopathy. Turning to the study itself: The blood sample was taken at first diagnosis, before treatment began. Study-wide results and limits: Ophthalmopathy onset followed model prediction by a median about six months.

Comments on this clonotype: The target antigen is unknown.

Amplification targeted TCR beta CDR3 regions from RNA transcripts. The TCR CDR3 first-round RT-PCR relied on the HTBI primer set. One entry per CDR3 protein, called by TCRdb with MiXCR from the multiplex PCR reads. The sample lists about 350,000 distinct CDR3 sequences, approximately 13% occurring once. V shed 3 bases and J 1 base; nucleotides not matched to a gene: 20. Per germline, CDR1 SGDLS and CDR2 YYNGEE. The CDR3 spans 22 residues. The authors deemed Graves' hyperthyroidism stable absent ophthalmopathy progression within 18 months. The authors took PBMCs from over 8.5 ml fresh peripheral blood. This sequence was found in a woman in her twenties or thirties with Graves' hyperthyroidism. J is TRBJ2-1 and V is TRBV9, with TRBD2 matching over 12 bases. Sequenced sample: blood. This chain's CDR3 is CASSASGTSGSSPRRSYNEQFF. The CDR3 DNA sequence: TGTGCCAGCAGCGCCTCCGGGACTAGCGGGTCGTCGCCGAGAAGATCCTACAATGAGCAGTTCTTC.